A single T cell receptor beta chain is shown here with its context. Germline CDR1 and CDR2: SSHAT and FNYEAQ (reference sequence). V dropped 1 base and J dropped 5 bases, with 11 bases sitting between them. There are 15 residues in the CDR3. The data are from a study of tumor-infiltrating lymphocytes in localized non-small cell lung cancer. The table came from immunoSEQ multiplex PCR; TCRdb's copy has only in-frame clones and leaves some out. The data hold roughly 5,100 clones, with roughly 95% observed a single time. The receptor was derived from a human donor with non-small cell lung cancer. Sequenced sample: uninvolved lung tissue not adjacent to the tumor. This sequence joins TRBV7-7 and TRBJ2-2; D is unclear. The CDR3 nucleotides read TGTGCCAGCAGCTTAGGTGATAGCACGACCGGGGAGCTGTTTTTT. Protein sequence: CASSLGDSTTGELFF. The variable domain in full, with the rest retrieved from reference TRBV7-7 and TRBJ2-2, is GAGVSQSPRYKVTKRGQDVTLRCDPISSHATLYWYQQALGQGPEFLTYFNYEAQPDKSGLPSDRFSAERPEGSISTLTIQRTEQRDSAMYRCASSLGDSTTGELFFGEGSRLTVL.